These 19 T cell receptor beta chains were sequenced from one sample in a study of cytomegalovirus exposure and HLA in healthy donors. The PCR had 60 Vbeta and 13 Jbeta primers. The data were produced by immunoSEQ multiplex PCR, yet TCRdb's version contains in-frame clones alone and is incomplete. This sample carries about 190,000 clones, 60% to 80% of them seen once, and the ten largest clones take 1.6%. Sequencing was done on a sample of PBMCs. These receptors were collected from a woman between 18 and 29 years old in good health and CMV-seronegative.

J is TRBJ1-5 and V is TRBV19, with 9 bases aligning to TRBD1. Trimming took 0 bases from V and 7 from J; bases not matched to a gene: 7. The CDR3 has 16 amino acids. Germline V gene data show CDR1 as LNHDA and CDR2 as SQIVND (reference sequence). The CDR3 sequence is CASSIDTQGARQPQHF. The DNA for the CDR3 is TGTGCCAGTAGTATAGACACACAGGGGGCGAGGCAGCCCCAGCATTTT.

The chain uses TRBV2 and TRBJ1-5, with 7 bases that match TRBD1. This CDR3 is 16 amino acids long. With V trimmed by 8 bases and J by 3 bases, 13 bases remained unmatched. Germline values: CDR1 SNHLY, CDR2 FYNNEI. The CDR3 loop reads CASSTTSGQNNQPQHF. The CDR3 region has the DNA TGTGCCAGCTCCACCACATCGGGACAGAACAATCAGCCCCAGCATTTT.

The genes are TRBV2 and TRBJ2-7; D might be TRBD1 (6 bases). The CDR3 totals 15 residues. Germline CDR1 is SNHLY and CDR2 is FYNNEI. V was trimmed by 5 bases and J by 0 bases, leaving 14 bases between them. The CDR3 sequence: CASSPGQSSSYEQYF. In DNA form, the CDR3 reads TGTGCCAGCAGTCCCGGACAGTCGAGCTCCTACGAGCAGTACTTC.

The V gene is TRBV6-5, the J gene TRBJ2-7, with 10 positions matching TRBD1. Trimming at V came to 4 bases and at J to 0 bases, leaving 3 bases not matched to a gene. Germline values: CDR1 MNHEY, CDR2 SVGAGI. CDR3 size: 15 residues. CDR3 nucleotide sequence: TGTGCCAGCAGTTGGGACAGGGGCCGCTCCTACGAGCAGTACTTC. Encoded protein: CASSWDRGRSYEQYF.

The V call is TRBV28, the J call TRBJ1-1, with TRBD1 matching 9 bases. Germline CDR1 and CDR2: MDHEN and SYDVKM. The V and J ends lost 4 bases and 5 bases, in that order; junction bases with no gene match: 8. The CDR3 covers 15 residues. This chain's CDR3 is CASSSQDRGSTEAFF. The CDR3 DNA reads as TGTGCCAGCAGTTCCCAGGACAGGGGAAGTACTGAAGCTTTCTTT. The variable domain in full, with the rest retrieved from reference TRBV28 and TRBJ1-1, is DVKVTQSSRYLVKRTGEKVFLECVQDMDHENMFWYRQDPGLGLRLIYFSYDVKMKEKGDIPEGYSVSREKKERFSLILESASTNQTSMYLCASSSQDRGSTEAFFGQGTRLTVV.

The chain couples TRBV27 to TRBJ2-7; 12 nucleotides match TRBD2. CDR1 MNHEY and CDR2 SMNVEV come from the germline V gene (reference sequence). Losses at the gene ends were 5 bases for V and 4 bases for J; bases not matched to a gene: 6. The CDR3 is 15 amino acids. In DNA form, the CDR3 reads TGTGCCAGCAGTCTCACTAGCGGGGGGCGATACGAGCAGTACTTC. Protein product: CASSLTSGGRYEQYF.

The chain is built from TRBV19 and TRBJ1-1; tentatively, D is TRBD1 (5 bases). The V end lost 2 bases, the J end lost 5 bases, and 9 bases lay between the germline ends. The CDR3 consists of 13 residues. Germline V lookup: CDR1 LNHDA, CDR2 SQIVND (reference sequence). Here the CDR3 reads CASSIQRGTEAFF. The CDR3 DNA sequence: TGTGCCAGTAGTATACAAAGGGGAACTGAAGCTTTCTTT.

V usage is TRBV29-1 and J usage is TRBJ1-2; 8 nucleotides align to TRBD1. Trimming at V came to 0 bases and at J to 6 bases, leaving 9 bases not matched to a gene. Germline assignment: CDR1 SQVTM and CDR2 ANQGSEA. The CDR3 consists of 15 residues. This CDR3 reads CSVEEGAGGLDGYTF. CDR3 nucleotide sequence: TGCAGCGTTGAAGAAGGGGCAGGGGGCTTGGATGGCTACACCTTC.

Turning to this clone: One junction end disagrees with the germline gene, perhaps due to a read error. The chain joins TRBV7-9 to TRBJ2-4; tentative D call: TRBD1 (5 bases). The CDR3 spans 11 residues. Germline CDR1 and CDR2: SEHNR and FQNEAQ (reference sequence). CDR3 bases: TGTGCCAGCAGCTTAGGGGTCAGGGCGGACTTC. This gives the protein CASSLGVRADF.

V usage is TRBV6-1 and J usage is TRBJ1-1, with D maybe TRBD1 (5 bases). The CDR3 consists of 13 residues. V was trimmed by 4 bases and J by 5 bases, leaving 11 bases between them. From germline, CDR1 is MNHNS and CDR2 SASEGT. This chain's CDR3 is CASSVEGWTEAFF. The DNA of the CDR3 is TGTGCCAGCAGTGTGGAGGGGTGGACTGAAGCTTTCTTT.

The V and J genes are TRBV7-9 and TRBJ2-3; D unclear. Trimming left V 11 bases short and J 0 bases short, with 12 bases between. From germline, CDR1 is SEHNR and CDR2 FQNEAQ (reference sequence). CDR3 size: 13 residues. The CDR3 nucleotides are TGTGCCGGCCTCATCTCTAGCACAGATACGCAGTATTTT. Translated, it gives CAGLISSTDTQYF.

This clone was seen a handful of times. The V gene is TRBV7-9, the J gene TRBJ1-1, with 8 bases lining up with TRBD1. With 5 bases clipped from V and 0 bases from J, the junction kept 8 bases outside the gene matches. Germline V lookup: CDR1 SEHNR, CDR2 FQNEAQ (reference sequence). CDR3 length: 16 residues. The CDR3 protein is CASSPRTGTLNTEAFF. CDR3 in DNA: TGTGCCAGCAGCCCACGGACAGGGACCCTGAACACTGAAGCTTTCTTT.

The J gene is TRBJ2-1, the V gene TRBV27; D is unclear. The V end lost 9 bases, the J end lost 7 bases, and 19 bases lay between the germline ends. Germline loops: CDR1 MNHEY, CDR2 SMNVEV (reference sequence). The CDR3 runs 14 residues. CDR3 nucleotides: TGTGCCAGTTCCCTAGTCGGCCCATTGAATGAGCAGTTCTTC. Residues: CASSLVGPLNEQFF.

Points on this clone: At one end the junction does not follow the germline gene, possibly because of a read error. The CDR3 sequence is CSSSLFGHQNTEAFF. The DNA of the CDR3 is TGTTCCAGCAGCCTATTCGGACATCAGAACACTGAAGCTTTCTTT. The chain recombines TRBV7-9 with TRBJ1-1; possible D gene TRBD1, 5 bases. The length of the CDR3 is 15 residues. CDR1 is SEHNR and CDR2 is FQNEAQ in the germline V gene (reference sequence).

This clone was counted between two and nine times. The chain links TRBV11-2 to TRBJ2-7; D remains unclear. Germline values: CDR1 SGHAT, CDR2 FQNNGV. The CDR3 is 17 residues long. Trimming cost V 3 bases and J 1 base, with 19 bases left between them. The CDR3 DNA reads TGTGCCAGCAGCTTCCGTTCAGTTACGGGTTCGTCCTACGAGCAGTACTTC. It codes for CASSFRSVTGSSYEQYF.

The chain joins TRBV7-2 to TRBJ1-3; D unresolved. Germline CDR1 SGHTA, CDR2 FQGNSA. The CDR3 has 15 amino acids. Trimming left V 4 bases short and J 7 bases short, with 17 bases between. CDR3 amino acids: CASSSSPPAGNTIYF. The DNA for the CDR3 is TGTGCCAGCAGCTCTTCGCCCCCAGCGGGCAACACCATATATTTT.

The V call is TRBV15, the J call TRBJ2-1, with D possibly being TRBD2 (5 bases). Germline values: CDR1 LNHNV, CDR2 YYDKDF (reference sequence). The germline V and J ends were trimmed by 0 bases and 8 bases, with 5 bases remaining between them. The CDR3 is made up of 12 amino acids. The CDR3, as DNA: TGTGCCACCAGCAGAGAGGGAGATGAGCAGTTCTTC. Protein sequence: CATSREGDEQFF.

This clone appeared once. This chain links TRBV5-4 with TRBJ2-3, with D possibly TRBD2 on 6 matching bases. V was clipped by 4 bases and J by 2 bases, with 11 bases between them. This CDR3 has 14 amino acids. Germline V CDR1 and CDR2: SGHNT, YYREEE (reference sequence). The CDR3 here is CASSPGRDTDTQYF. In nucleotides, the CDR3 is TGTGCCAGCAGCCCGGGGCGGGACACAGATACGCAGTATTTT.

The chain carries TRBV19 and TRBJ2-7, with D maybe TRBD1 (6 bases). This CDR3 is 14 amino acids long. The V and J ends lost 0 bases and 2 bases respectively, with 8 bases between them. Germline V gene data show CDR1 as LNHDA and CDR2 as SQIVND (reference sequence). The CDR3 nucleotides are TGTGCCAGTAGTATAGATGGGGGCCCCTACGAGCAGTACTTC. Translated, it gives CASSIDGGPYEQYF.